Listed here are 32 T cell receptor beta chains from one sample, sequenced in a study of PD-1 and CTLA-4 blockade in melanoma. Data came from immunoSEQ multiplex PCR; TCRdb stores just in-frame clones and leaves some out. The repertoire has 25,000 to 35,000 clones, 85% to 95% of them found once; the top ten carry approximately 8.6%. Sequencing was performed on CD8+ T cells from peripheral blood, taken from a patient given anti-PD-1 treatment. Source of these receptors: a human donor with melanoma.

This chain joins TRBV9 and TRBJ2-2, with 8 bases that match TRBD2. The CDR3 totals 15 residues. The germline V gene has CDR1 SGDLS and CDR2 YYNGEE. V shed 2 bases and J 4 bases; nucleotides not matched to a gene: 4. CDR3 nucleotide sequence: TGTGCCAGCAGCGTCGGACTAGCTGGCACCGGGGAGCTGTTTTTT. It specifies CASSVGLAGTGELFF.

The chain employs TRBV19 and TRBJ2-3, with no clear D. The germline V gene encodes CDR1 LNHDA and CDR2 SQIVND (reference sequence). With 6 bases removed from V and 0 bases from J, the gap between germline ends came to 7 bases. The CDR3 has 13 residues. Here the CDR3 DNA reads TGTGCCAGTAGAAGGGCTAGCACAGATACGCAGTATTTT. This gives the protein CASRRASTDTQYF.

This clone was detected only a few times. The chain combines TRBV2 with TRBJ1-5; D ambiguous. Trimming shortened V by 8 bases and J by 8 bases, and 7 bases separated the two germline ends. CDR3 length equals 10 residues. Germline V gene data show CDR1 as SNHLY and CDR2 as FYNNEI. CDR3 nucleotides: TGTGCCAGCGGAAGGGAGCCCCAGCATTTT. Amino acid sequence: CASGREPQHF. Complete variable domain (other parts from reference TRBV2 and TRBJ1-5): EPEVTQTPSHQVTQMGQEVILRCVPISNHLYFYWYRQILGQKVEFLVSFYNNEISEKSEIFDDQFSVERPDGSNFTLKIRSTKLEDSAMYFCASGREPQHFGDGTRLSIL.

The chain joins TRBV28 to TRBJ2-7; the match to TRBD2 covers 10 bases. Trimming at V came to 2 bases and at J to 0 bases, leaving 16 bases not matched to a gene. The CDR3 has 20 residues. Germline V gene data show CDR1 as MDHEN and CDR2 as SYDVKM. CDR3 amino acids: CASSLQEPSGSSYTSYEQYF. In DNA form, the CDR3 reads TGTGCCAGCAGTTTACAAGAGCCTAGCGGGAGTTCCTATACCTCCTACGAGCAGTACTTC.

The chain carries TRBV27 and TRBJ2-3, with D unresolved. This CDR3 is built from 13 residues. V was pared by 3 bases and J by 0 bases, with 4 bases between. Germline-derived CDR1 and CDR2 are MNHEY and SMNVEV (reference sequence). In DNA form, the CDR3 reads TGTGCCAGCAGTTTCTACAGCACAGATACGCAGTATTTT. Its protein product is CASSFYSTDTQYF.

The chain joins TRBV27 to TRBJ2-2, with no clear D. Trimming stripped 1 base from V and 8 bases from J, with 5 bases between. CDR3 length: 12 residues. CDR1 is MNHEY, CDR2 SMNVEV, per germline (reference sequence). As DNA, the CDR3 is TGTGCCAGCAGTTTATTAGGAGGGGAGCTGTTTTTT. The encoded protein is CASSLLGGELFF.

The chain joins TRBV19 to TRBJ2-1; 11 bases fit TRBD2. This CDR3 contains 15 residues. J lost 4 bases, V lost 5 bases, and 4 bases had no gene match. Germline assignment: CDR1 LNHDA and CDR2 SQIVND (reference sequence). The CDR3 bases are TGTGCCAGTAGTCCGACTAGCGGGGCGTACAATGAGCAGTTCTTC. This codes for CASSPTSGAYNEQFF.

This chain joins TRBV11-3 and TRBJ2-2; no firm D call. The V end was cut by 5 bases, the J end by 5 bases, with 9 bases between. The CDR3 consists of 13 residues. CDR1 is SGHNT, CDR2 YENEEA, per germline. CDR3 protein: CASSPPGTGELFF. The CDR3 DNA reads as TGTGCCAGCAGCCCACCGGGTACCGGGGAGCTGTTTTTT.

This chain connects TRBV4-2 to TRBJ2-2; TRBD2 aligns across 11 bases. This CDR3 comprises 19 residues. Germline assignment: CDR1 LGHNA and CDR2 YNFKEQ. With V trimmed by 3 bases and J by 0 bases, 9 bases remained unmatched. The DNA for the CDR3 is TGTGCCAGCAGCCATTTCCTAGCGGGGGGTTCCTCGAACACCGGGGAGCTGTTTTTT. Translating it yields CASSHFLAGGSSNTGELFF.

V is TRBV25-1 and J is TRBJ1-6, with D perhaps TRBD1 (5 bases). The CDR3 contains 13 residues. Germline-derived CDR1 and CDR2 are MGHDK and SYGVNS. Trimming cost V 6 bases and J 14 bases, with 17 bases left between them. DNA of the CDR3: TGTGCCAGCAGGGAGGGGAGAGAAGGATCCCTCCACTTT. Its translation: CASREGREGSLHF.

This sequence joins TRBV7-9 and TRBJ1-2; the D gene is possibly TRBD1 (6 bases). V lost 1 base and J 4 bases, leaving 13 bases between the germline ends. The CDR3 spans 15 residues. Per the germline V gene, CDR1 is SEHNR and CDR2 is FQNEAQ (reference sequence). In nucleotides, the CDR3 is TGTGCCAGCAGCTTAGAGGGGGGAAGTGTCTATGGCTACACCTTC. This codes for CASSLEGGSVYGYTF.

This clone counts as medium-sized. This chain links TRBV12-3 or TRBV12-4 with TRBJ2-7; D gene uncertain. V shed 5 bases and J shed 2 bases, with 7 bases lying between them. The CDR3 length is 12 residues. The CDR3 loop is CASSVQTYEQYF. CDR3 bases: TGTGCCAGCAGTGTGCAAACCTACGAGCAGTACTTC.

The chain employs TRBV9 and TRBJ1-2; D possibly corresponds to TRBD1 (5 bases). The CDR3 extends over 16 amino acids. Trimming left V 3 bases short and J 2 bases short, with 17 bases between. CDR1 SGDLS and CDR2 YYNGEE come from the germline V gene. The CDR3 coding sequence is TGTGCCAGCAGCGCAGCTCAGACAGCTGCGAACTATGGCTACACCTTC. Translating it yields CASSAAQTAANYGYTF.

The chain combines TRBV29-1 with TRBJ2-7; D possibly corresponds to TRBD2 (5 bases). V shed 5 bases and J shed 3 bases, with 11 bases lying between them. Germline V gives CDR1 SQVTM, CDR2 ANQGSEA. The CDR3 has 12 amino acids. CDR3 sequence reads: CSVSGKNYEQYF. CDR3 sequence (DNA): TGCAGCGTTTCCGGGAAGAACTACGAGCAGTACTTC.

The CDR3 nucleotides are TGTGCCAGCAGCTTGGCCGCCACATCCCATGGCTACACCTTC. This encodes CASSLAATSHGYTF. This chain joins TRBV5-6 and TRBJ1-2; D gene ambiguous. V was pared by 0 bases and J by 6 bases, with 12 bases between. This CDR3 is 14 amino acids long. Germline loops: CDR1 SGHDT, CDR2 YYEEEE.

This clone was recorded only once. This chain uses TRBV10-3 with TRBJ2-5; the match to TRBD2 covers 12 bases. The CDR3 totals 17 residues. Trimming took 2 bases from V and 0 from J; bases not matched to a gene: 4. Germline CDR1 is ENHRY and CDR2 is SYGVKD. The CDR3: CAISEIGTSGYQETQYF. Written as DNA, the CDR3 is TGTGCCATCAGTGAGATTGGGACTAGCGGGTACCAAGAGACCCAGTACTTC.

This sequence joins TRBV29-1 and TRBJ2-1; 12 bases fit TRBD2. J was trimmed by 6 bases and V by 6 bases; bases with no gene match: 6. Germline V gene lookup returns CDR1 SQVTM and CDR2 ANQGSEA. CDR3 length equals 14 residues. For the CDR3, the DNA is TGCAGCGTCGGCCGACTAGCGGGAGTCAATGAGCAGTTCTTC. Protein product: CSVGRLAGVNEQFF.

The chain is built from TRBV29-1 and TRBJ2-7; D might be TRBD2 (6 bases). This CDR3 has 15 residues. V lost 5 bases to trimming and J lost 0 bases, with 17 bases between them. CDR1 and CDR2 from the germline V gene are SQVTM and ANQGSEA. CDR3 residues: CSVIGGAASSYEQYF. CDR3 sequence (DNA): TGCAGCGTTATCGGGGGAGCAGCTAGCTCCTACGAGCAGTACTTC.

The chain employs TRBV3-1 (or the pseudogene TRBV3-2) and TRBJ2-5; D is ambiguous. Germline V gene lookup returns CDR1 LGHDT and CDR2 YNNKEL (reference sequence). Trimming cost V 0 bases and J 3 bases, with 8 bases left between them. CDR3 length equals 14 residues. CDR3 bases: TGTGCCAGCAGCCAAGATCGGACGGAAGAGACCCAGTACTTC. The encoded protein is CASSQDRTEETQYF.

With respect to this clone: Compared with germline, one end of the junction differs, possibly owing to a read error. The V gene is TRBV11-2, the J gene TRBJ2-2; no clear D gene. The CDR3 runs to 15 residues. In germline, CDR1 is SGHAT, CDR2 FQNNGV. The CDR3 here is CASSLDPRANGELFF. The CDR3, as DNA: TGTGCCAGCAGCCTAGACCCCCGGGCGAACGGGGAGCTGTTTTTT.

This rearrangement joins TRBV5-1 to TRBJ1-6, with no clear D. The CDR3 runs 18 residues. V lost 0 bases and J lost 6, with 19 bases in between. Germline V lookup: CDR1 SGHRS, CDR2 YFSETQ. This CDR3 is CASSLEAPVYPPNSPLHF. CDR3 DNA sequence: TGCGCCAGCAGCTTGGAAGCTCCCGTCTATCCCCCTAATTCACCCCTCCACTTT.

The chain has TRBV10-2 and TRBJ1-1; D not resolved. Trimming removed 4 bases at V and 7 bases at J, with 7 bases between. This CDR3 contains 11 residues. Germline V gene data show CDR1 as WSHSY and CDR2 as SAAADI. The CDR3 nucleotides are TGCGCCAGCAGTGCCGGAGTTGAAGCTTTCTTT. It encodes CASSAGVEAFF.

This chain uses TRBV30 with TRBJ1-2, with D unresolved. The CDR3 has 14 residues. CDR1 GTSNPN and CDR2 SVGIG come from the germline V gene (reference sequence). The ends were cut back, 8 bases at V and 1 base at J, with 17 bases in the middle. The CDR3: CAGQGGRFNYGYTF. The DNA for the CDR3 is TGTGCCGGCCAAGGAGGAAGGTTTAACTATGGCTACACCTTC.

The J gene is TRBJ2-5, the V gene TRBV19; D may be TRBD2 (5 bases). This CDR3 has 14 amino acids. Trimming took 1 base from V and 5 from J, leaving 11 bases between them. From germline, CDR1 is LNHDA and CDR2 SQIVND (reference sequence). The DNA of the CDR3 is TGTGCCAGTAGTATAGCCCCGGGCGGGGAGACCCAGTACTTC. As protein: CASSIAPGGETQYF.

This rearrangement joins TRBV4-1 to TRBJ1-3, with 7 bases lining up with TRBD1. The CDR3 spans 16 residues. Trimming took 0 bases from V and 0 from J; bases not matched to a gene: 2. Germline V gives CDR1 MGHRA, CDR2 YSYEKL. The CDR3 bases are TGCGCCAGCAGCCAAGATGGGACAGCCTCTGGAAACACCATATATTTT. Translating gives CASSQDGTASGNTIYF.

This chain uses TRBV7-3 with TRBJ2-5, with D perhaps assigned TRBD1 or TRBD2 (5 bases each). Trimming removed 2 bases from V and 2 bases from J, with 12 bases in between. The CDR3 is made up of 15 amino acids. Germline values: CDR1 SGHTA, CDR2 FQGTGA. The CDR3 region is CASSLGAGLQETQYF. CDR3 DNA: TGTGCCAGCAGCTTAGGGGCAGGACTTCAAGAGACCCAGTACTTC.

The CDR3 region has the DNA TGCAGCGTTGCGGGGGCGGCTGCTGAAGCTTTCTTT. As protein: CSVAGAAAEAFF. This chain links TRBV29-1 with TRBJ1-1, with D tentatively TRBD1 (6 bases). V shed 4 bases and J shed 6 bases, with 12 bases lying between them. CDR1 SQVTM and CDR2 ANQGSEA come from the germline V gene. The CDR3 totals 12 residues.

The gene calls are TRBV4-1 and TRBJ2-7; possibly TRBD1 for D (6 bases). The V gene's germline CDR1 is MGHRA and CDR2 YSYEKL. V lost 4 bases and J lost 0, with 16 bases in between. The CDR3 has 16 residues. CDR3 in DNA: TGCGCCAGCAGCCCCATGGGGGCAGGACCCTCCTACGAGCAGTACTTC. As protein: CASSPMGAGPSYEQYF.

The genes are TRBV11-2 and TRBJ1-6, with 10 bases matching TRBD1. From germline, CDR1 is SGHAT and CDR2 FQNNGV. This CDR3 region has 14 residues. The junction had 3 bases not matched to a gene; V was cut back by 3 bases and J by 10 bases. Here the CDR3 reads CASSLGTGESPLHF. DNA for the CDR3: TGTGCCAGCAGCTTGGGGACAGGGGAATCACCCCTCCACTTT.

The V gene is TRBV4-1, the J gene TRBJ2-2; D not certain. In germline, CDR1 is MGHRA, CDR2 YSYEKL. V lost 1 base and J lost 0, with 15 bases in between. CDR3 size: 18 residues. The CDR3 region is CASSQAFSPQPNTGELFF. The CDR3 DNA reads TGCGCCAGCAGCCAAGCCTTTAGTCCACAGCCGAACACCGGGGAGCTGTTTTTT.

This chain connects TRBV28 to TRBJ2-4; a possible D gene is TRBD1 (6 bases). Trimming pared 3 bases from V and 8 bases from J, leaving 17 bases between. The CDR3 contains 15 residues. CDR1 is MDHEN, CDR2 SYDVKM, per germline. This chain's CDR3 is CASSFGAGPGDIQYF. DNA of the CDR3: TGTGCCAGCAGTTTTGGGGCGGGCCCAGGGGACATTCAGTACTTC.

The gene calls are TRBV2 and TRBJ2-3, with D possibly TRBD2 on 7 matching bases. Per the germline V gene, CDR1 is SNHLY and CDR2 is FYNNEI. The CDR3 is 11 residues long. V was trimmed by 9 bases and J by 8 bases, leaving 12 bases between them. This CDR3 reads CARRGGGTQYF. The CDR3 DNA follows: TGTGCCAGGAGGGGGGGTGGTACGCAGTATTTT. The full variable domain, its missing parts supplied by reference TRBV2 and TRBJ2-3, is EPEVTQTPSHQVTQMGQEVILRCVPISNHLYFYWYRQILGQKVEFLVSFYNNEISEKSEIFDDQFSVERPDGSNFTLKIRSTKLEDSAMYFCARRGGGTQYFGPGTRLTVL.